The 32 T cell receptor beta chains below were found in one sample sequenced in a study of CD8+ T cells in alopecia areata. The authors extracted RNA and reverse transcribed it into cDNA as the sequencing template. The protocol was immunoSEQ multiplex PCR, while the TCRdb copy is restricted to in-frame clones and leaves out a portion. Of 150,000 or so clones in the sample, about 89% were seen once. This specimen consisted of CD8+ T cells sorted from blood, obtained at week 0. The source of these receptors is a human donor with alopecia areata.

J is TRBJ2-5 and V is TRBV9; TRBD1 matches at 8 bases. The closer fit of TRBJ2-7 to the DNA end suggests the J call may be wrong. The germline V gene has CDR1 SGDLS and CDR2 YYNGEE. The CDR3 sequence is 13 residues long. The CDR3 DNA reads as TGTGCCAGCAGCCGAGACAGGGGCTACGAGCAGTACTTC. Protein sequence: CASSRDRGYEQYF.

In DNA form, the CDR3 reads TGTGCCAGCAGCGCGACAGGGACGGAGACCCAGTACTTC. Residues: CASSATGTETQYF. The gene calls are TRBV9 and TRBJ2-5; 7 bases match TRBD1. Germline V lookup: CDR1 SGDLS, CDR2 YYNGEE. This CDR3 is 13 amino acids long. The V gene end was trimmed by 3 bases and the J gene end by 5 bases; junction bases not matched to a gene: 4.

V is TRBV9 and J is TRBJ1-2; tentative D call: TRBD1 (6 bases). Germline V gene lookup returns CDR1 SGDLS and CDR2 YYNGEE. The CDR3 length is 14 residues. Trimming stripped 2 bases from V and 1 base from J, with 9 bases between. Here the CDR3 DNA reads TGTGCCAGCAGCGTGGAGGACAGTAACTATGGCTACACCTTC. Its protein product is CASSVEDSNYGYTF.

This clone occurred a few times. The V gene is TRBV27, the J gene TRBJ2-3; TRBD2 agrees at 9 bases. CDR1 MNHEY and CDR2 SMNVEV come from the germline V gene (reference sequence). The CDR3 sequence is 16 residues long. After removal of 5 bases from V and 0 bases from J, the junction contained 6 bases not matched to a gene. Here the CDR3 DNA reads TGTGCCAGCAGTAATATAGCGGGAGTTAGCACAGATACGCAGTATTTT. It codes for CASSNIAGVSTDTQYF.

The rearrangement uses TRBV30 and TRBJ2-2, with a weak D call TRBD1 (6 bases). V was trimmed by 3 bases and J by 0 bases, leaving 8 bases between them. Germline assignment: CDR1 GTSNPN and CDR2 SVGIG (reference sequence). The CDR3 runs 14 residues. CDR3 loop: CAWRGATNTGELFF. The DNA for the CDR3 is TGTGCCTGGAGGGGGGCGACGAACACCGGGGAGCTGTTTTTT.

The rearrangement joins TRBV29-1 to TRBJ2-7; D gene uncertain. The CDR3 contains 12 residues. Germline values: CDR1 SQVTM, CDR2 ANQGSEA. V was shortened by 4 bases and J by 5 bases, with 12 bases between the two germline ends. In nucleotides, the CDR3 is TGCAGCGTTGTAGTACCTGCGGACGAGCAGTACTTC. It translates to CSVVVPADEQYF.

The chain carries TRBV6-6 and TRBJ1-2; D remains ambiguous. V gave up 11 bases and J gave up 3 bases, with 10 bases separating them. This CDR3 has 11 residues. Germline values: CDR1 MNHNY, CDR2 SVGAGI (reference sequence). Here the CDR3 DNA reads TGTGCCGCCTTAAGAGACTATGGCTACACCTTC. Protein sequence: CAALRDYGYTF.

This chain's CDR3 is CASSPHAGNFYGYTF. The CDR3 DNA reads TGTGCCAGCAGCCCTCACGCGGGGAACTTCTATGGCTACACCTTC. The chain links TRBV14 to TRBJ1-2; D is uncertain. V was pared by 4 bases and J by 4 bases, with 16 bases between. CDR1 and CDR2 (germline): SGHDN, FVKESK. The CDR3 has 15 amino acids.

The rearrangement links TRBV10-3 to TRBJ2-1, with 8 positions matching TRBD2. Germline values: CDR1 ENHRY, CDR2 SYGVKD. The V gene end was trimmed by 0 bases and the J gene end by 4 bases; junction bases not matched to a gene: 5. CDR3 length: 16 amino acids. The CDR3 here is CAISESPAGEYNEQFF. The CDR3 DNA follows: TGTGCCATCAGTGAGTCCCCAGCGGGAGAATACAATGAGCAGTTCTTC.

This clone has more than one count but fewer than ten. This chain joins TRBV6-5 and TRBJ2-2, with a weak D call TRBD1 (6 bases). The CDR3 is made up of 12 amino acids. V was trimmed by 6 bases and J by 7 bases, leaving 9 bases between them. Germline CDR1 reads MNHEY; CDR2 reads SVGAGI. The CDR3 bases are TGTGCCAGCAGACAGGGATACGGGGAGCTGTTTTTT. Residues: CASRQGYGELFF.

CDR3 sequence (DNA): TGTGCCAGCAGTTACGGTCCAGGCCCCTCTGAAGCTTTCTTT. Translating gives CASSYGPGPSEAFF. This chain links TRBV6-5 with TRBJ1-1, with no clear D. The CDR3 contains 14 residues. The V gene lost 2 bases and the J gene lost 6 bases, with 13 bases spanning the gap. The germline V gene encodes CDR1 MNHEY and CDR2 SVGAGI.

The V gene is TRBV7-9, the J gene TRBJ1-1; 8 bases line up with TRBD1. In germline, CDR1 is SEHNR, CDR2 FQNEAQ (reference sequence). There are 12 residues in the CDR3. The V segment lost 7 bases and the J segment 7 bases; nucleotides outside the gene matches: 5. The CDR3 reads CASTWTGNEAFF. CDR3 in DNA: TGTGCCAGCACCTGGACAGGGAATGAAGCTTTCTTT.

This clone appeared a single time. V and J are TRBV19 and TRBJ1-6; D gene uncertain. The CDR3 extends over 10 amino acids. V was shortened by 10 bases and J by 8 bases, with 6 bases between the two germline ends. Germline CDR1 is LNHDA and CDR2 is SQIVND (reference sequence). CDR3 in amino acids: CAIPDSPLHF. CDR3 DNA sequence: TGTGCCATACCGGATTCACCCCTCCACTTT.

The chain carries TRBV29-1 and TRBJ2-3; D not resolved. V lost 0 bases to trimming and J lost 4 bases, with 5 bases between them. The CDR3 runs 12 residues. The germline V gene has CDR1 SQVTM and CDR2 ANQGSEA. CDR3 coding DNA: TGCAGCGTTGAAGATTACGCAGATACGCAGTATTTT. It translates to CSVEDYADTQYF.

This clone was seen once. The V gene is TRBV6-5, the J gene TRBJ2-3, with D unclear. This CDR3 has 13 residues. V was clipped by 1 base and J by 5 bases, with 7 bases between them. The germline V gene has CDR1 MNHEY and CDR2 SVGAGI. The CDR3 here is CASSYFAGDTQYF. CDR3 nucleotides: TGTGCCAGCAGTTACTTTGCCGGAGATACGCAGTATTTT.

This clone was seen a handful of times. The genes are TRBV29-1 and TRBJ2-7; D remains unclear. Trimming left V 5 bases short and J 6 bases short, with 14 bases between. Germline CDR1 reads SQVTM; CDR2 reads ANQGSEA. This CDR3 is 12 amino acids long. Here the CDR3 DNA reads TGCAGCGTTACGGCTCAGGCTGGCGAGCAGTACTTC. Residues: CSVTAQAGEQYF.

A single count supports this clone. The CDR3 coding sequence is TGTGCCAGCAGCCTAAAGGACGGACCTAACTATGGCTACACCTTC. It codes for CASSLKDGPNYGYTF. This chain joins TRBV11-2 and TRBJ1-2; unclear D gene. V lost 5 bases, J lost 0 bases, and 13 bases lay in between. Germline values: CDR1 SGHAT, CDR2 FQNNGV. The CDR3 is 15 amino acids.

The V gene is TRBV19, the J gene TRBJ2-3, with D perhaps given as TRBD1 or TRBD2 (6 bases each). Per the germline V gene, CDR1 is LNHDA and CDR2 is SQIVND (reference sequence). V was cut by 8 bases and J by 4 bases, with 22 bases left in between. The CDR3 has 16 amino acids. CDR3 bases: TGTGCCAGTCGCGCGGGATGGGGCCACAGGGCAGATACGCAGTATTTT. Its protein is CASRAGWGHRADTQYF.

The chain employs TRBV19 and TRBJ2-1, with TRBD1 as a possible D gene (6 bases). CDR3 length equals 15 residues. V lost 9 bases to trimming and J lost 0 bases, with 15 bases between them. The germline V gene encodes CDR1 LNHDA and CDR2 SQIVND (reference sequence). CDR3 protein: CASQSTGGSYNEQFF. CDR3 nucleotides: TGTGCCAGCCAATCGACAGGTGGCTCCTACAATGAGCAGTTCTTC.

The chain links TRBV11-3 to TRBJ2-3, with TRBD2 identical over 8 bases. The trim removed 4 bases at V and 2 bases at J, leaving 5 bases unmatched. Germline loops: CDR1 SGHNT, CDR2 YENEEA. The CDR3 has 15 residues. The CDR3 DNA is TGTGCCAGCAGCTCAGCGGGGGAGTCCACAGATACGCAGTATTTT. Its translation is CASSSAGESTDTQYF.

The V call is TRBV5-1, the J call TRBJ2-1; a weak D match, TRBD2 (5 bases). The length of the CDR3 is 15 residues. CDR1 and CDR2 from the germline V gene are SGHRS and YFSETQ. Between the trimmed V and J ends, which lost 0 bases and 4 bases, there was a span of 11 bases. In DNA form, the CDR3 reads TGCGCCAGCAGCTTGGCCTCCGGGATATACAATGAGCAGTTCTTC. As protein: CASSLASGIYNEQFF.

The rearrangement uses TRBV2 and TRBJ2-7, with 9 nucleotides matching TRBD1. V shed 6 bases and J 3 bases; nucleotides not matched to a gene: 6. The CDR3 contains 14 residues. Germline CDR1 and CDR2: SNHLY and FYNNEI. The CDR3 protein is CASRTGQGLYEQYF. CDR3 DNA: TGTGCCAGCAGGACGGGACAGGGTCTCTACGAGCAGTACTTC.

The V and J genes are TRBV5-1 and TRBJ2-7, with 7 bases fitting TRBD1. The CDR3 totals 14 residues. CDR1 and CDR2 from the germline V gene are SGHRS and YFSETQ. Trimming at V came to 3 bases and at J to 4 bases, leaving 7 bases not matched to a gene. The CDR3 sequence: CASSSTGPWYEQYF. CDR3 DNA: TGCGCCAGCAGCTCGACAGGGCCGTGGTACGAGCAGTACTTC.

This clone turned up a few times. This chain uses TRBV14 with TRBJ2-1, with TRBD2 as a possible D gene (5 bases). The CDR3 runs to 15 residues. The germline V gene encodes CDR1 SGHDN and CDR2 FVKESK. Deletions cut 4 bases from V and 3 bases from J, with 13 bases between. CDR3 in DNA: TGTGCCAGCAGCCTGGGTGGGAGTTTCTACAATGAGCAGTTCTTC. Protein sequence: CASSLGGSFYNEQFF.

The J gene is TRBJ1-1, the V gene TRBV5-1; the D is unclear. Trimming removed 0 bases from V and 8 bases from J, with 11 bases in between. CDR1 SGHRS and CDR2 YFSETQ come from the germline V gene. The CDR3 covers 13 residues. The CDR3 region is CASSLAGSLEAFF. In DNA, the CDR3 is TGCGCCAGCAGCTTGGCCGGCAGTCTGGAAGCTTTCTTT.

The rearrangement uses TRBV4-2 and TRBJ2-7; the D gene is possibly TRBD2 (5 bases). Trimming shortened V by 3 bases and J by 3 bases, and 24 bases separated the two germline ends. The V gene's germline CDR1 is LGHNA and CDR2 YNFKEQ. The CDR3 is made up of 18 amino acids. As DNA, the CDR3 is TGTGCCAGCAGCCATCCTTTCACGGCGGGTACGGCCCTCTACGAGCAGTACTTC. This gives the protein CASSHPFTAGTALYEQYF.

The J gene is TRBJ2-7, the V gene TRBV7-9, with 8 bases matching TRBD2. Germline CDR1 and CDR2: SEHNR and FQNEAQ (reference sequence). This CDR3 has 15 amino acids. V shed 1 base, J shed 3 bases, and the junction held 5 bases outside the gene matches. The CDR3, as DNA: TGTGCCAGCAGCTTAGTCCTCGCGGGGGGCTACGAGCAGTACTTC. Protein product: CASSLVLAGGYEQYF.

This clone was counted between two and nine times. The same CDR3 also results from other DNA sequences found in this sample. The chain joins TRBV2 to TRBJ2-7, with D unresolved. Germline CDR1 and CDR2: SNHLY and FYNNEI. Trimming stripped 3 bases from V and 3 bases from J, with 0 bases between. CDR3 length: 10 amino acids. Here the CDR3 DNA reads TGTGCCAGCAGTGACTACGAGCAGTACTTC. Its translation: CASSDYEQYF.

The chain recombines TRBV5-1 with TRBJ2-7, with D perhaps TRBD2 (6 bases). From germline, CDR1 is SGHRS and CDR2 YFSETQ. Trimming took 0 bases from V and 3 from J, leaving 10 bases between them. CDR3 length: 14 amino acids. This CDR3 reads CASSLDGSNYEQYF. The CDR3 bases are TGCGCCAGCAGCTTGGACGGGAGTAACTACGAGCAGTACTTC.

The chain carries TRBV12-2 and TRBJ2-7; the table gives TRBD1 as D, unverified against the DNA. TRBV12-2 has pseudogene status. The CDR3 extends over 16 amino acids. CDR3 DNA sequence: TGTGCAAGTCGCTCATTACAGGGATATGCTCCCCGCGAGCAGTACTTC. It specifies CASRSLQGYAPREQYF.

This chain links TRBV18 with TRBJ2-3, with 8 nucleotides matching TRBD1. Per the germline V gene, CDR1 is KGHSH and CDR2 is LQKENI. V lost 3 bases and J lost 4; bases outside the gene matches: 3. This CDR3 spans 14 amino acids. The CDR3: CASSPPGGADTQYF. The CDR3 DNA follows: TGTGCCAGCTCACCCCCAGGGGGCGCAGATACGCAGTATTTT.

For the CDR3, the DNA is TGTGCCAGCAGATTTTCAGGGAGAGGTAATGGCTACACCTTC. It encodes CASRFSGRGNGYTF. The chain recombines TRBV27 with TRBJ1-2, with a tentative D call TRBD1 (5 bases). CDR3 length equals 14 residues. The ends were cut back, 6 bases at V and 6 bases at J, with 17 bases in the middle. Per the germline V gene, CDR1 is MNHEY and CDR2 is SMNVEV (reference sequence).